This is a list of T cell receptor beta chains from one sample in a study of T cells after yellow fever vaccination. TCRdb recomputed calls from the 5' RACE reads with MiXCR, one row per CDR3 protein. Of approximately 300,000 distinct CDR3 sequences detected, about 10% appear once; the ten largest clones hold 2.5% to 4%. The input for sequencing was CD4+ T cells sorted from PBMCs, taken 45 days after the yellow fever booster vaccination. These receptors were collected from a young man who received the YFV17D yellow fever vaccine. CDR3s include the opening cysteine and the closing phenylalanine or tryptophan. D genes are given only for firm matches. A clone size is listed for some rows: how often the clone was seen (once, few, many), or a class if it is expanded.

TRBD2 few TRBJ2-2 TRBV7-2 TGTGCCAGCAGCTTACACGGGGGGATAGGGGAGCTGTTTTTT CASSLHGGIGELFF
. few TRBJ2-3 TRBV1 TGCACCAGCAGCCAAGTCTCGAGTACAGATACGCAGTATTTT CTSSQVSSTDTQYF
TRBD1 many TRBJ1-2 TRBV12-3/TRBV12-4 TGTGCCAGCAGTGGATCCGGGACAGGGGGCCTTCGGGGCTACACCTTC CASSGSGTGGLRGYTF
. few TRBJ2-3 TRBV6-2/TRBV6-3 TGTGCCAGCAGTTACAGGGTTGATACGCAGTATTTT CASSYRVDTQYF
TRBD2 . TRBJ2-7 TRBV6-1 TGTGCCGGGGGACTACCCGCCTACGAGCAGTACTTC CAGGLPAYEQYF
. . TRBJ2-3 TRBV9 TGTGCCAGCACGGGAGCCGGGGGACCGAATACGCAGTATTTT CASTGAGGPNTQYF
. few TRBJ2-3 TRBV6-5 TGTGCCAGCAGCGTTCAGGGTTTCAGCACAGATACGCAGTATTTT CASSVQGFSTDTQYF
TRBD2 . TRBJ2-7 TRBV6-2/TRBV6-3 TGTGCCAGCAGAGGGACTAGCGGGGGATTGCAGTACTTC CASRGTSGGLQYF
. few TRBJ1-6 TRBV12-3/TRBV12-4 TGTGCCAGCAGTTCGACCCCGGTTGGGGGTTACTTTAATTCACCCCTCCACTTT CASSSTPVGGYFNSPLHF
. . TRBJ2-2 TRBV7-9 TGTGCCAGCAGCCAAACGTATGGGGCCGGGGAGCTGTTTTTT CASSQTYGAGELFF
TRBD2 few TRBJ2-3 TRBV9 TGTGCCAGCAGCGCCTTAGCGGGGACTAGCACAGATACGCAGTATTTT CASSALAGTSTDTQYF
. many TRBJ2-1 TRBV7-2 TGTGCCAGCAGTCCGCTGCCTCGGGGTGAGCAGTTCTTC CASSPLPRGEQFF
. few TRBJ2-1 TRBV11-2 TGTGCCAGCAGCTCCTCCCGCCCGGCCAGCGGGCCACCCAATGAGCAGTTCTTC CASSSSRPASGPPNEQFF
. few TRBJ2-3 TRBV27 TGTGCCAGCAGTTTGCTCCGGCCAGTTTTTTCGGATACGCAGTATTTT CASSLLRPVFSDTQYF
. . TRBJ2-7 TRBV5-1 TGCGCCAGCAGCTGGCAGGGGACCTACGAGCAGTACTTC CASSWQGTYEQYF
. many TRBJ2-1 TRBV5-1 TGCGCCAGCAGCTTGGAACAGGTCGACAATGAGCAGTTCTTC CASSLEQVDNEQFF
. . TRBJ2-2 TRBV20-1 TGCAGTGCTAGGGTTGGGGGGTTTGGACCCGGGGAGCTGTTTTTT CSARVGGFGPGELFF